The rows below give T cell receptor beta chains drawn from one sample of a study of blood T cell repertoires in COVID-19. Clones were sequenced by immunoSEQ multiplex PCR, and TCRdb holds only the in-frame ones, with some missing. The repertoire holds about 160,000 clones, with about 86% as singletons. Sequenced: peripheral blood. These receptors were collected from an older woman with COVID-19, enrolled during active disease. The conserved cysteine and the conserved F or W are not part of the CDR3 here. The order of the fields is V gene, J gene, D gene, clone size, CDR3 protein. A D gene is named only where the DNA matches it firmly. Some rows have no size entry. The others give once, few or many, or a class for an expanded clone.

TRBV5-4	TRBJ2-3	NA	NA	ASSQGLHTDTQY
TRBV10-1	TRBJ1-1	NA	NA	ASSDPGILAEAF
TRBV20-1	TRBJ1-4	NA	NA	SASTTGYEKLF
TRBV28	TRBJ1-1	NA	NA	ASSSSQTNTEAF
TRBV3-1/TRBV3-2	TRBJ1-1	NA	once	ASSQDAGGGTEAF
TRBV18	TRBJ1-4	TRBD1	NA	ASSPGTGREKLF
TRBV19	TRBJ1-5	NA	NA	ASSIQGGQPQH
TRBV14	TRBJ2-3	NA	NA	ASSQFRGGADTQY
TRBV7-9	TRBJ2-2	TRBD1	NA	ASSSRQGQGGELF
TRBV7-8	TRBJ2-1	TRBD2	NA	ASSLTGTRRGHNEQF
TRBV7-8	TRBJ1-4	TRBD1	NA	ASSPTNRGRDEKLF
TRBV4-1	TRBJ1-1	TRBD1	NA	ASSRGWTGETEAF
TRBV27	TRBJ2-1	TRBD1	NA	ASGGVGHQGVFTYNEQF
TRBV27	TRBJ1-4	NA	NA	ASSLEGGIREKLF
TRBV7-2	TRBJ1-4	NA	NA	ASSLVRANEKLF
TRBV2	TRBJ1-5	NA	NA	ASADKTYSNQPQH
TRBV28	TRBJ1-5	TRBD1	NA	ASSSYLKWDRDQPQH
TRBV14	TRBJ1-2	TRBD1	NA	ASSHSTGGRYGYT
TRBV7-8	TRBJ2-7	TRBD2	NA	ASSLVWTSGYEQY
TRBV21-1	TRBJ2-4	NA	NA	ARRGLDIQY
TRBV5-1	TRBJ1-2	NA	NA	ASSTDRPGYT
TRBV19	TRBJ1-1	TRBD1	once	ASTPTGGTYTEAF
TRBV7-9	TRBJ2-2	TRBD2	NA	ASSFPSGGVTGELF
TRBV12-3/TRBV12-4	TRBJ1-2	NA	NA	ASSRQVYGYT
TRBV6-5	TRBJ1-5	NA	once	ASRQGSQPQH
TRBV6-6	TRBJ1-2	NA	NA	ASSSHQTGNYGYT
TRBV5-1	TRBJ2-1	NA	NA	ASSLEGIPYNEQF
TRBV13	TRBJ2-3	NA	few	ASRLQRQSTDTQY
TRBV18	TRBJ1-1	NA	NA	ASSRGGVVATEAF
TRBV7-3	TRBJ1-2	NA	NA	ASSPHATNYGYT